One and the same sample provided the 30 T cell receptor beta chains below, sequenced in a study of blood T cells in healthy people across ages. Through a sample-barcoded 5' primer and a J-beta primer mix, a second PCR was run for 7 to 11 cycles. Using its own MiXCR run on the 5' RACE reads, TCRdb lists one record per CDR3 protein. The sample lists over 1,500,000 distinct CDR3 sequences, 30% to 40% occurring once. Input material: blood. Receptors originate from a human donor in good health.

On this clonotype itself: A much larger clone differs by one base, so this may be a read error. The V gene is TRBV5-1, the J gene TRBJ1-4; 10 bases align to TRBD1. The CDR3 covers 15 residues. CDR1 is SGHRS and CDR2 is YFSETQ in the germline V gene. Here the CDR3 reads CASSLAGTGDEKRFF. CDR3 DNA: TGCGCCAGCAGCTTGGCCGGGACAGGGGATGAAAAACGGTTTTTT. Complete variable domain (other parts from reference TRBV5-1 and TRBJ1-4): KAGVTQTPRYLIKTRGQQVTLSCSPISGHRSVSWYQQTPGQGLQFLFEYFSETQRNKGNFPGRFSGRQFSNSRSEMNVSTLELGDSALYLCASSLAGTGDEKRFFGSGTQLSVL.

In its sample, this clonotype was seen a few times. The V and J genes are TRBV7-3 and TRBJ2-3, with D unresolved. CDR1 is SGHTA and CDR2 is FQGTGA in the germline V gene. This CDR3 comprises 13 residues. The germline V and J ends were trimmed by 2 bases and 9 bases, with 12 bases remaining between them. The CDR3 DNA reads as TGTGCCAGCAGCTTAGACGGACCAGGAACGCAGTATTTT. Its translation is CASSLDGPGTQYF.

This clonotype was observed at least ten times. The rearrangement joins TRBV20-1 to TRBJ2-7; D is ambiguous. The CDR3 length is 14 residues. V was cut by 0 bases and J by 0 bases, with 9 bases left in between. Germline assignment: CDR1 DFQATT and CDR2 SNEGSKA (reference sequence). This CDR3 reads CSARDLTNSYEQYF. The DNA for the CDR3 is TGCAGTGCTAGAGATCTAACGAACTCCTACGAGCAGTACTTC.

In this sample, this clonotype turned up a few times. The chain joins TRBV12-3 or TRBV12-4 to TRBJ2-1, with D unclear. This CDR3 has 11 residues. The V and J ends lost 6 bases and 12 bases respectively, with 12 bases between them. The CDR3 sequence: CASSPKWWQFF. The CDR3 coding sequence is TGTGCCAGCAGCCCCAAGTGGTGGCAGTTCTTC.

This clonotype was found a few times. The gene calls are TRBV12-5 and TRBJ2-5; D might be TRBD1 or TRBD2, each matching 5 bases. With 7 bases removed from V and 1 base from J, the gap between germline ends came to 13 bases. CDR1 is LGHNT, CDR2 FRNRAP, per germline. CDR3 length equals 14 residues. The CDR3 sequence is CASAPGQPQETQYF. DNA for the CDR3: TGTGCTAGTGCCCCGGGGCAGCCCCAAGAGACCCAGTACTTC.

Details on this clonotype: A much larger clone lies a single base off, so this may be a read error. The chain uses TRBV4-3 and TRBJ2-4; a weak D match, TRBD2 (6 bases). The V end was cut by 1 base, the J end by 13 bases, with 26 bases between. CDR1 is LGHNA, CDR2 YSLEER, per germline. This CDR3 spans 17 amino acids. DNA for the CDR3: TGCGCCAGCAGCCAAGTGGCATCTGCGGGGTATCCCTACGGGCAGTACTTC. Translation: CASSQVASAGYPYGQYF.

The genes are TRBV11-2 and TRBJ2-2; weak D call: TRBD1 (5 bases). The CDR3 covers 15 residues. V dropped 5 bases and J dropped 3 bases, with 13 bases sitting between them. From germline, CDR1 is SGHAT and CDR2 FQNNGV. This CDR3 is CASSPPAGHTGELFF. The CDR3 nucleotides are TGTGCCAGCAGCCCCCCCGCAGGGCACACCGGGGAGCTGTTTTTT.

In its sample, this clonotype was seen a few times. This sequence joins TRBV29-1 and TRBJ2-5; D may be TRBD2 (6 bases). Germline V CDR1 and CDR2: SQVTM, ANQGSEA. The CDR3 loop spans 14 amino acids. V was pared by 0 bases and J by 10 bases, with 18 bases between. CDR3 nucleotides: TGCAGCGTTGAAGATCAAGCTCGGCTGGGGGGCCAGTACTTC. Amino acid sequence: CSVEDQARLGGQYF.

V and J are TRBV29-1 and TRBJ2-5; no firm D call. V lost 3 bases, J lost 5 bases, and 10 bases lay in between. Germline V lookup: CDR1 SQVTM, CDR2 ANQGSEA. This CDR3 has 12 amino acids. The CDR3 spells CSVDLQFETQYF. In nucleotides, the CDR3 is TGCAGCGTTGACTTGCAGTTCGAGACCCAGTACTTC.

This clonotype was counted a few times. The chain employs TRBV7-2 and TRBJ1-1; D is perhaps TRBD1 (5 bases). The V gene's germline CDR1 is SGHTA and CDR2 FQGNSA. The CDR3 totals 12 residues. Trimming shortened V by 6 bases and J by 5 bases, and 10 bases separated the two germline ends. CDR3 region: CASSPGHTEAFF. In DNA, the CDR3 is TGTGCCAGCAGTCCAGGGCATACTGAAGCTTTCTTT.

The chain is built from TRBV6-1 and TRBJ2-1; the D call may be TRBD1 or TRBD2 (6 bases each). The CDR3 loop spans 13 amino acids. Trimming pared 1 base from V and 9 bases from J, leaving 10 bases between. Germline V lookup: CDR1 MNHNS, CDR2 SASEGT. CDR3 in DNA: TGTGCCAGCAGTGAAGAGGAGGGGGGTGAGCAGTTCTTC. Protein: CASSEEEGGEQFF.

This chain connects TRBV4-2 to TRBJ2-5; D is perhaps TRBD1 or TRBD2 (7 bases each). The J call may be mistaken, given a closer DNA end match to TRBJ2-7. This CDR3 contains 17 residues. Germline V CDR1 and CDR2: LGHNA, YNFKEQ. CDR3: CASSLLLGGTVNYEQYF. CDR3 coding DNA: TGTGCCAGCAGCCTCCTATTGGGGGGGACAGTCAACTACGAGCAGTACTTC.

V usage is TRBV7-2 and J usage is TRBJ2-1; tentatively, D is TRBD1 or TRBD2 (6 bases each). Deletions cut 5 bases from V and 6 bases from J, with 14 bases between. This CDR3 is built from 14 residues. CDR1 and CDR2 from the germline V gene are SGHTA and FQGNSA. CDR3 residues: CASSPPGASNEQFF. The CDR3 DNA sequence: TGTGCCAGCAGCCCCCCGGGGGCCAGCAATGAGCAGTTCTTC.

CDR3 region: CASGPTGTATYEQYF. The CDR3, as DNA: TGTGCCAGCGGACCGACCGGGACTGCCACCTACGAGCAGTACTTC. J is TRBJ2-7 and V is TRBV9; D is perhaps TRBD2 (6 bases). The germline V and J ends were trimmed by 7 bases and 2 bases, with 19 bases remaining between them. This CDR3 spans 15 amino acids. Germline lookup yields CDR1 SGDLS and CDR2 YYNGEE. Full variable domain (rest looked up from reference TRBV9 and TRBJ2-7): DSGVTQTPKHLITATGQRVTLRCSPRSGDLSVYWYQQSLDQGLQFLIQYYNGEERAKGNILERFSAQQFPDLHSELNLSSLELGDSALYFCASGPTGTATYEQYFGPGTRLTVT.

This clonotype was found many times. The chain employs TRBV29-1 and TRBJ2-5, with 8 bases lining up with TRBD2. J gave up 2 bases and V 0 bases, and 8 bases lay outside the gene matches. The CDR3 length is 16 residues. The germline V gene has CDR1 SQVTM and CDR2 ANQGSEA. DNA of the CDR3: TGCAGCGTTGAAGATCTGGGTAGCGGGGTACAAGAGACCCAGTACTTC. Protein: CSVEDLGSGVQETQYF.

The V gene is TRBV20-1, the J gene TRBJ2-3; 9 nucleotides match TRBD2. Germline CDR1 is DFQATT and CDR2 is SNEGSKA (reference sequence). The CDR3 covers 18 residues. V gave up 6 bases and J gave up 0 bases; unmatched junction bases: 16. The CDR3 coding sequence is TGCAGTGCCAACCACGCGGGGGGGATTAGCTCTAGCACAGATACGCAGTATTTT. Protein sequence: CSANHAGGISSSTDTQYF.

The chain combines TRBV7-2 with TRBJ1-2; possibly TRBD1 for D (5 bases). Germline V CDR1 and CDR2: SGHTA, FQGNSA. Trimming shortened V by 5 bases and J by 10 bases, and 17 bases separated the two germline ends. The CDR3 length is 13 residues. Here the CDR3 reads CASSPGGDGTYTF. The DNA for the CDR3 is TGTGCCAGCAGCCCGGGGGGTGACGGGACCTACACCTTC.

This clonotype was seen only once. J is TRBJ2-7 and V is TRBV7-2; a possible D gene is TRBD1 (5 bases). V was clipped by 2 bases and J by 3 bases, with 14 bases between them. Germline loops: CDR1 SGHTA, CDR2 FQGNSA. The CDR3 spans 15 residues. The CDR3 loop is CASSLMRRADYEQYF. The CDR3 DNA follows: TGTGCCAGCAGCTTAATGCGCAGGGCGGACTACGAGCAGTACTTC.

The chain employs TRBV6-1 and TRBJ1-5; D is ambiguous. V was cut by 8 bases and J by 7 bases, with 15 bases left in between. Per germline, CDR1 MNHNS and CDR2 SASEGT. CDR3 length: 13 amino acids. CDR3 loop: CASLLGVGQPQHF. The CDR3 coding sequence is TGTGCCAGCCTCCTCGGGGTTGGCCAGCCCCAGCATTTT.

This clonotype was seen just once. One base away lies a much larger clone, so this may be a sequencing read error. The chain has TRBV29-1 and TRBJ2-6, with a tentative D call TRBD2 (7 bases). The CDR3 has 13 amino acids. From germline, CDR1 is SQVTM and CDR2 ANQGSEA. CDR3 in DNA: TGCAGCGTTGAAAAAGGGGGGGACAACGTCCTGACTTTC. Translation gives CSVEKGGDNVLTF.

The chain links TRBV9 to TRBJ2-7, with 7 bases fitting TRBD2. Germline CDR1 and CDR2: SGDLS and YYNGEE. V trimming: 4 bases; J trimming: 3 bases; junction bases outside the gene matches: 10. CDR3 size: 15 residues. CDR3 in DNA: TGTGCCAGCAGCATAGGAGCGGGGCCTCTCTACGAGCAGTACTTC. It is translated as CASSIGAGPLYEQYF.

In this sample, this clonotype turned up once. This chain joins TRBV7-6 and TRBJ2-3, with 10 positions matching TRBD1. Germline V gene data show CDR1 as SGHVS and CDR2 as FNYEAQ. The CDR3 has 16 residues. The V segment lost 5 bases and the J segment 3 bases; nucleotides outside the gene matches: 8. The CDR3 nucleotides are TGTGCCAGCAGCGCAGATCCGGGACAGGGGACAGATACGCAGTATTTT. Translated, it gives CASSADPGQGTDTQYF.

The chain combines TRBV4-2 with TRBJ1-2, with a tentative D call TRBD1 (5 bases). Germline V gene lookup returns CDR1 LGHNA and CDR2 YNFKEQ. The CDR3 has 13 residues. Trimming left V 0 bases short and J 6 bases short, with 8 bases between. CDR3 sequence reads: CASSQDRANGYTF. The CDR3 DNA follows: TGTGCCAGCAGCCAAGACAGGGCCAATGGCTACACCTTC.

In regard to this clonotype: This may be a read error, as it is one base from a much larger clone. This chain's CDR3 is CSAEGEALAGSGTQYF. The CDR3 DNA reads TGCAGCGCTGAAGGGGAGGCTCTAGCGGGGAGCGGGACCCAGTACTTC. The rearrangement joins TRBV29-1 to TRBJ2-5; TRBD2 agrees at 9 bases. CDR1 and CDR2 (germline): SQVTM, ANQGSEA. This CDR3 region has 16 residues. Looking up the rest from reference TRBV29-1 and TRBJ2-5 gives the full variable domain: SAVISQKPSRDICQRGTSLTIQCQVDSQVTMMFWYRQQPGQSLTLIATANQGSEATYESGFVIDKFPISRPNLTFSTLTVSNMSPEDSSIYLCSAEGEALAGSGTQYFGPGTRLLVL.

This clonotype occurred once. An end of the junction does not agree with germline; a read error may underlie this. The chain uses TRBV9 and TRBJ2-6, with D perhaps given as TRBD1 or TRBD2 (5 bases each). The CDR3 runs 17 residues. CDR1 is SGDLS, CDR2 YYNGEE, per germline. The chain's CDR3 is CASSVEPGMTGANVRTF. The DNA of the CDR3 is TGTGCCAGCAGCGTAGAACCGGGAATGACTGGGGCCAACGTCCGGACTTTC.

The table lists this clonotype with a few counts. This chain uses TRBV7-7 with TRBJ1-4, with 9 positions matching TRBD1. Germline CDR1 SSHAT, CDR2 FNYEAQ (reference sequence). The CDR3 is 15 amino acids. V was pared by 6 bases and J by 8 bases, with 10 bases of the junction left unmatched. CDR3 region: CASRALTGGYEKLFF. The CDR3 DNA reads TGTGCCAGCAGGGCCCTGACAGGGGGATACGAAAAACTGTTTTTT.

This clonotype was found many times. The chain couples TRBV9 to TRBJ2-7; no firm D call. Between the trimmed V and J ends, which lost 0 bases and 2 bases, there was a span of 12 bases. This CDR3 is built from 15 residues. From germline, CDR1 is SGDLS and CDR2 YYNGEE. CDR3 sequence reads: CASSVAWGSTYEQYF. DNA for the CDR3: TGTGCCAGCAGCGTAGCTTGGGGTAGTACCTACGAGCAGTACTTC.

The genes are TRBV5-1 and TRBJ1-2; D unresolved. The CDR3 has 17 amino acids. V gave up 1 base and J gave up 5 bases, with 21 bases separating them. The germline gives CDR1 SGHRS, CDR2 YFSETQ. CDR3 sequence reads: CASSLNGGSSVMYGYTF. CDR3 in DNA: TGCGCCAGCAGCTTGAACGGAGGCAGTTCAGTGATGTATGGCTACACCTTC.

The chain has TRBV5-6 and TRBJ2-7; D gene ambiguous. The J call may be faulty, since TRBJ2-5 better matches the DNA end. The germline gives CDR1 SGHDT, CDR2 YYEEEE. The CDR3 is 14 amino acids. CDR3 sequence: CASRQEDKDETQYF. In DNA, the CDR3 is TGTGCCAGCAGACAAGAAGACAAGGACGAGACCCAGTACTTC.

The V call is TRBV11-2, the J call TRBJ2-5, with TRBD1 matching over 9 bases. Germline trimming cut 3 bases from V and 11 bases from J; bases unmatched to any gene: 10. Germline lookup yields CDR1 SGHAT and CDR2 FQNNGV. CDR3 length: 14 amino acids. This CDR3 reads CASSFGTGLNVQYF. For the CDR3, the DNA is TGTGCCAGCAGCTTCGGGACAGGGCTAAATGTGCAGTACTTC. Using reference TRBV11-2 and TRBJ2-5 for the parts outside the CDR3, the full variable domain is EAGVAQSPRYKIIEKRQSVAFWCNPISGHATLYWYQQILGQGPKLLIQFQNNGVVDDSQLPKDRFSAERLKGVDSTLKIQPAKLEDSAVYLCASSFGTGLNVQYFGPGTRLLVL.